A selection of T cell receptor beta chains follows, all from one sample in a study of T cells after posttransplantation cyclophosphamide. Produced via immunoSEQ multiplex PCR; TCRdb's table is partial and in-frame only. The profile covers approximately 11,000 clones, none occurring a single time. This sample comprised PBMCs, obtained after allogeneic stem cell transplant with posttransplant cyclophosphamide. Receptor source: a female patient in her thirties or forties who received an allogeneic stem cell transplant from a related donor, was CMV-positive, and had no GVHD. Certain T cells may be donor cells from the graft. The CDR3 runs from the conserved cysteine through the conserved F or W. Fields, in order: J gene, CDR3 length, clone size, D gene, V gene, CDR3 DNA, CDR3 protein. D genes are given only for firm matches. The size field is filled for only some rows; it gives once, few, many or a size class.

>TRBJ2-1|15|many|TRBD1|TRBV5-8
TGTGCCAGCAGCCGGACAGGGGGATTTTACAATGAGCAGTTCTTC
CASSRTGGFYNEQFF
>TRBJ2-6|16|many|.|TRBV18
TGTGCCAGCTCACCACCGATTCGGGACAGGGCCAACGTCCTGACTTTC
CASSPPIRDRANVLTF
>TRBJ2-3|13|many|.|TRBV29-1
TGCAGCGTTGCTCGGGTTACTGGAGATACGCAGTATTTT
CSVARVTGDTQYF
>TRBJ2-2|16|many|TRBD1|TRBV7-3
TGTGCCAGCAGCTTAAGTGGGACAGCGAACACCGGGGAGCTGTTTTTT
CASSLSGTANTGELFF
>TRBJ2-1|17|many|TRBD1|TRBV19
TGTGCCAGTAGTATCCTCCCCGACCCAGGGGGAGAGGATGAGCAGTTCTTC
CASSILPDPGGEDEQFF
>TRBJ2-7|15|many|TRBD2|TRBV19
TGTGCCAGTAGTTCAACTAGCGGGGGTCCCTACGAGCAGTACTTC
CASSSTSGGPYEQYF
>TRBJ2-1|14|many|TRBD1|TRBV7-3
TGTGCCAGCAGCCCGTTGGGACAGGACAATGAGCAGTTCTTC
CASSPLGQDNEQFF
>TRBJ1-1|14|many|.|TRBV12-5
TGTGCTAGTGGCCCCGGACAGATAAGAACTGAAGCTTTCTTT
CASGPGQIRTEAFF
>TRBJ1-6|18|many|.|TRBV10-2
TGCGCCAGCAGTGAGTCTTTGGGGGGTTCGGGTGATAATTCACCCCTCCACTTT
CASSESLGGSGDNSPLHF
>TRBJ1-1|14|many|.|TRBV10-1
TGCGCCAGCAGTGAGTCTTTTGGGGGGACTGAAGCTTTCTTT
CASSESFGGTEAFF
>TRBJ1-2|13|many|.|TRBV30
TGTGCCTCCCAGACCGGGGGGGCCCAGCGCTACACCTTC
CASQTGGAQRYTF
>TRBJ1-1|17|medium-sized|.|TRBV19
TGTGCCAGTACCTCCCCCGGCCAGGGTGGTAGGAACACTGAAGCTTTCTTT
CASTSPGQGGRNTEAFF
>TRBJ2-5|15|.|TRBD1|TRBV19
TGTGCCAGTAGTATAGGGGGCAGGGGGCGGGAGACCCAGTACTTC
CASSIGGRGRETQYF
>TRBJ2-5|12|many|.|TRBV7-6
TGTGCCAGCAGCCCAACGGGGGAGACCCAGTACTTC
CASSPTGETQYF
>TRBJ2-3|15|many|TRBD2|TRBV29-1
TGCAGCGTTGAAGGGACTAGAGTCGACACAGATACGCAGTATTTT
CSVEGTRVDTDTQYF
>TRBJ2-1|19|many|.|TRBV2
TGTGCCAGCAGTGTCCCCCCATCGGCGGGCGGAAGCTCCTACAATGAGCAGTTCTTC
CASSVPPSAGGSSYNEQFF
>TRBJ2-7|14|.|TRBD1|TRBV19
TGTGCCAGTAGTCCCCCGGGACAGAACTACGAGCAGTACTTC
CASSPPGQNYEQYF
>TRBJ2-7|15|many|TRBD1|TRBV27
TGTGCCAGCAGTTTATGGGGACAGTCCGGGTACGAGCAGTACTTC
CASSLWGQSGYEQYF
>TRBJ2-5|13|many|TRBD2|TRBV7-9
TGTGCCAGCAGCGCGGATAGCGGGGGGCCTGGGTACTTC
CASSADSGGPGYF
>TRBJ2-7|13|many|.|TRBV9
TGTGCCAGCAGCGCCTCCGGGGGTCTGGAGCAGTACTTC
CASSASGGLEQYF
>TRBJ2-3|15|many|.|TRBV7-3
TGTGCCAGCAGCCCCCACCTTACTAGCACAGATACGCAGTATTTT
CASSPHLTSTDTQYF
>TRBJ1-3|12|many|TRBD1|TRBV7-8
TGTGCCAGCAGCTTAGACAGGGGAACCATATATTTT
CASSLDRGTIYF
>TRBJ2-7|15|many|.|TRBV9
TGTGCCAGCAGCGCCTCCCCAGCGGCTCCTTCGGGGCAGTACTTC
CASSASPAAPSGQYF
>TRBJ1-1|14|medium-sized|.|TRBV19
TGTGCCAGTAGTATGACAGACATGAACACTGAAGCTTTCTTT
CASSMTDMNTEAFF
>TRBJ2-7|15|many|TRBD1|TRBV10-1
TGCGCCAGCAGCATGACAGGGGTTCGCCCCTACGAGCAGTACTTC
CASSMTGVRPYEQYF
>TRBJ1-6|14|many|.|TRBV6-1
TGTGCCAGCCGGGGGAGCTCCTATAATTCACCCCTCCACTTT
CASRGSSYNSPLHF
>TRBJ2-2|15|many|.|TRBV9
TGTGCCAGCAGCCAATGGGTTAGCGACACCGGGGAGCTGTTTTTT
CASSQWVSDTGELFF
>TRBJ2-5|13|many|.|TRBV7-9
TGTGCCAGCAGACGAGACAGCCAAGAGACCCAGTACTTC
CASRRDSQETQYF
>TRBJ2-5|12|many|TRBD1|TRBV2
TGTGCCTGCCAGGGGGCTGGGGAGACCCAGTACTTC
CACQGAGETQYF
>TRBJ2-4|21|many|TRBD2|TRBV18
TGTGCCAGCTCACAGGGCTTCCCGGGACTAGCGGGGGGACTAGCCAAAAACATTCAGTACTTC
CASSQGFPGLAGGLAKNIQYF
>TRBJ1-1|15|many|TRBD1|TRBV4-1
TGCGCCAGCAGCCAAACAACGTCAGGGGGTACTGAAGCTTTCTTT
CASSQTTSGGTEAFF
>TRBJ2-4|16|many|.|TRBV5-1
TGCGCCAGCAGCTTGGGGTTAGCTGAGTACAAAAACATTCAGTACTTC
CASSLGLAEYKNIQYF
>TRBJ2-5|13|many|.|TRBV30
TGTGCCTGGAGTGACGTAGACCAAGAGACCCAGTACTTC
CAWSDVDQETQYF
>TRBJ2-7|18|many|TRBD2|TRBV4-1
TGCGCCAGCAGCCAAGGACTAGCGGGAGCTTCCGGGCTCTACGAGCAGTACTTC
CASSQGLAGASGLYEQYF
>TRBJ1-1|15|many|.|TRBV2
TGTGCCAACTCCCCGAAGGCAGGCAGTAACACTGAAGCTTTCTTT
CANSPKAGSNTEAFF
>TRBJ2-7|14|many|.|TRBV27
TGTGCCAGCAGTTTATACCAGGATTGGGACGAGCAGTACTTC
CASSLYQDWDEQYF
>TRBJ2-1|18|many|TRBD2|TRBV7-3
TGTGCCAGCAGCCTACTGAGGACTAGCGGGGGGGCCTCCAATGAGCAGTTCTTC
CASSLLRTSGGASNEQFF
>TRBJ2-3|15|many|.|TRBV19
TGTGCCAGTAGTACAGCTCACGGGGACACAGATACGCAGTATTTT
CASSTAHGDTDTQYF
>TRBJ1-3|15|many|.|TRBV9
TGTGCCAGCAGCGTAGGGGCAGTCTCTGGAAACACCATATATTTT
CASSVGAVSGNTIYF
>TRBJ2-7|13|many|TRBD1|TRBV11-2
TGTGCCAGCAGCCGGGACAGTGACTACGAGCAGTACTTC
CASSRDSDYEQYF
>TRBJ2-4|16|many|TRBD2|TRBV19
TGTGCCAGTAGTATAGGGGCCGTAGCGGGGGTAGACATTCAGTACTTC
CASSIGAVAGVDIQYF
>TRBJ2-3|12|few|.|TRBV6-1
TGTGCCAGCACCGGAGGGACAGATACGCAGTATTTT
CASTGGTDTQYF
>TRBJ1-5|14|many|.|TRBV5-4
TGTGCCAGCAGCTTGAACGGGGGCAATCAGCCCCAGCATTTT
CASSLNGGNQPQHF
>TRBJ2-7|13|medium-sized|.|TRBV10-3
TGTGCCATCAGTGAGTCGGGCTTTTACGAGCAGTACTTC
CAISESGFYEQYF
>TRBJ1-2|14|many|TRBD1|TRBV28
TGTGCCAGCAGTTTCACGGACAGGGGGTATGGCTACACCTTC
CASSFTDRGYGYTF
>TRBJ1-5|14|many|.|TRBV6-1
TGTGCCAGCAGGATTACAGGGTTCGGGCAGCCCCAGCATTTT
CASRITGFGQPQHF
>TRBJ1-2|18|many|.|TRBV5-1
TGCACCAGCAGCTTGGGACCATTTTGGACTTTGGACGCGGAGGGCTACACCTTC
CTSSLGPFWTLDAEGYTF
>TRBJ2-7|14|many|.|TRBV13
TGTGCCAGCAGCTCCCCTAGGCGGGGGCGCGAGCAGTACTTC
CASSSPRRGREQYF
>TRBJ2-7|14|many|TRBD1|TRBV4-1
TGCGCCAGTGAGGGCAGGGGGCCCTCATACGAGCAGTACTTC
CASEGRGPSYEQYF
>TRBJ2-5|15|many|TRBD2|TRBV7-9
TGTGCCAGCAGCCCCGGGACTAGCGGAGAAGAGACCCAGTACTTC
CASSPGTSGEETQYF